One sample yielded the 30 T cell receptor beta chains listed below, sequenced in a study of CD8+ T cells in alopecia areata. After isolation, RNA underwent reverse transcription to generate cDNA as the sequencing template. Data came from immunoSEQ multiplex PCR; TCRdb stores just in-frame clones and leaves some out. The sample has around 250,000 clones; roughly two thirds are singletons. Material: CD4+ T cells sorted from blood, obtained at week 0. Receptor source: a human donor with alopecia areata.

This chain's CDR3 is CASSPAGDSSYNEQFF. The CDR3 region has the DNA TGCGCCAGCAGCCCGGCCGGAGACAGCTCCTACAATGAGCAGTTCTTC. The gene calls are TRBV4-1 and TRBJ2-1; possibly TRBD1 for D (5 bases). Trimming removed 4 bases at V and 0 bases at J, with 13 bases between. Germline V gene data show CDR1 as MGHRA and CDR2 as YSYEKL. The CDR3 sequence is 16 residues long.

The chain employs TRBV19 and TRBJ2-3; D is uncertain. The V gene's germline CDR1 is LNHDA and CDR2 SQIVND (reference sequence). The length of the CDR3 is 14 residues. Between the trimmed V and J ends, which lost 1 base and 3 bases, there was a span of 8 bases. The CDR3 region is CASSIGAATDTQYF. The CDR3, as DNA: TGTGCCAGTAGTATAGGGGCAGCGACAGATACGCAGTATTTT.

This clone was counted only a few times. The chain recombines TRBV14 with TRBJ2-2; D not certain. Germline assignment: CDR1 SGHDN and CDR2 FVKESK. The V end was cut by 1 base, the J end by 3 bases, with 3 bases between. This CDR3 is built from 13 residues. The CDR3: CASSQVHTGELFF. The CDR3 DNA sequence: TGTGCCAGCAGCCAAGTGCACACCGGGGAGCTGTTTTTT.

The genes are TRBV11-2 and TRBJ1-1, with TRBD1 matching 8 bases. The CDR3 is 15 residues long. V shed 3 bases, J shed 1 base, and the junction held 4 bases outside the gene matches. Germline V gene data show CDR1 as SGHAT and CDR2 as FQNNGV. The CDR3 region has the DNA TGTGCCAGCAGCTTCTCAACAGGGGGGAACACTGAAGCTTTCTTT. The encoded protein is CASSFSTGGNTEAFF.

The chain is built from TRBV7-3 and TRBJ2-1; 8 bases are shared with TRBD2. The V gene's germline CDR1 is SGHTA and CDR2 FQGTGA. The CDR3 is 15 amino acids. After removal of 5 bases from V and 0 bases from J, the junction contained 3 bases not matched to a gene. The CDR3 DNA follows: TGTGCCAGCAGCCCGACTAGCGCCTCCTACAATGAGCAGTTCTTC. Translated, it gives CASSPTSASYNEQFF.

The CDR3 region is CAWSRLNTGELFF. The DNA of the CDR3 is TGTGCCTGGAGTCGGCTGAACACCGGGGAGCTGTTTTTT. The genes are TRBV30 and TRBJ2-2, with D uncertain. V lost 2 bases and J 1 base, leaving 5 bases between the germline ends. Germline V gene lookup returns CDR1 GTSNPN and CDR2 SVGIG (reference sequence). CDR3 length equals 13 residues. Full variable domain (missing parts from reference TRBV30 and TRBJ2-2): SQTIHQWPATLVQPVGSPLSLECTVEGTSNPNLYWYRQAAGRGLQLLFYSVGIGQISSEVPQNLSASRPQDRQFILSSKKLLLSDSGFYLCAWSRLNTGELFFGEGSRLTVL.

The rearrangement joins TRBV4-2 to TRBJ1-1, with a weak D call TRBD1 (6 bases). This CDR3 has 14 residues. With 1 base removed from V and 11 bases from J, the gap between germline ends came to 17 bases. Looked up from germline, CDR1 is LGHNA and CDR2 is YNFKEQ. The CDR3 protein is CASSQGSLQGKAFF. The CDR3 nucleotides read TGTGCCAGCAGCCAAGGCTCCCTCCAGGGGAAGGCTTTCTTT.

The CDR3 reads CAWSADLYYEQYF. CDR3 DNA sequence: TGTGCCTGGAGCGCTGATCTTTACTACGAGCAGTACTTC. The chain links TRBV30 to TRBJ2-7; the D is unclear. Germline lookup yields CDR1 GTSNPN and CDR2 SVGIG (reference sequence). The CDR3 is 13 amino acids. Trimming stripped 3 bases from V and 3 bases from J, with 12 bases between.

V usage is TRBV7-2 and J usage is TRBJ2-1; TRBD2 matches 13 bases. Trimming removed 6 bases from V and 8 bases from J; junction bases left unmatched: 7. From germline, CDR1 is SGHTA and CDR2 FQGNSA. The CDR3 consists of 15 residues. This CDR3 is CASRSTSGGADEQFF. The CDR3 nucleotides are TGTGCCAGCAGGTCAACTAGCGGGGGGGCCGATGAGCAGTTCTTC.

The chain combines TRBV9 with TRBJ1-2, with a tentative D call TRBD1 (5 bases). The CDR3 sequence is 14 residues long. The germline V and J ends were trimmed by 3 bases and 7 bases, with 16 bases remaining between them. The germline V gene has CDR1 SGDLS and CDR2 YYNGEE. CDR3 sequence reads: CASSAYRTGRGYTF. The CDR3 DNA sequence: TGTGCCAGCAGCGCCTACCGGACGGGACGTGGCTACACCTTC.

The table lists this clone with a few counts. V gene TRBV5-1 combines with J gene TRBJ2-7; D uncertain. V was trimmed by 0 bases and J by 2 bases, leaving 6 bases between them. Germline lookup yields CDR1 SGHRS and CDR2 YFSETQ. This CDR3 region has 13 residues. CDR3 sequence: CASSLEAAYEQYF. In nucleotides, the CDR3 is TGCGCCAGCAGCTTGGAGGCGGCCTACGAGCAGTACTTC.

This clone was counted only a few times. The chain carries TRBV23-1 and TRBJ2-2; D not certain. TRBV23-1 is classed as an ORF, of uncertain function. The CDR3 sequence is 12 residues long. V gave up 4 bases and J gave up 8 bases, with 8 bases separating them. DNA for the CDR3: TGCGCCAGCAGTCCGACGAGAGGGGAGCTGTTTTTT. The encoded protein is CASSPTRGELFF.

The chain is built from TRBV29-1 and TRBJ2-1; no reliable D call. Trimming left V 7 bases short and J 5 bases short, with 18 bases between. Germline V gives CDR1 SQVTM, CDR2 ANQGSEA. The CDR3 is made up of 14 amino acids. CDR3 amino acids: CSATIRGWDNEQFF. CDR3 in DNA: TGCAGCGCCACAATTCGCGGCTGGGACAATGAGCAGTTCTTC.

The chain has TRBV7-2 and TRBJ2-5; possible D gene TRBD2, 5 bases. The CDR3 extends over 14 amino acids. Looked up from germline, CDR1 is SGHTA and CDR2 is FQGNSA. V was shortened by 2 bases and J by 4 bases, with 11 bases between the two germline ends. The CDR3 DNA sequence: TGTGCCAGCAGCTTAATAGGACTCCGAGAGACCCAGTACTTC. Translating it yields CASSLIGLRETQYF.

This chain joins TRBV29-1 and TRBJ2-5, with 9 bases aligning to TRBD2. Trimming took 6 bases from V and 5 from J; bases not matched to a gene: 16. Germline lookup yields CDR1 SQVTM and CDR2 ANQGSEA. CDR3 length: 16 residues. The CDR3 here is CSVGGLAGKRAETQYF. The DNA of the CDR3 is TGCAGCGTGGGCGGCCTAGCGGGGAAGAGGGCGGAGACCCAGTACTTC.

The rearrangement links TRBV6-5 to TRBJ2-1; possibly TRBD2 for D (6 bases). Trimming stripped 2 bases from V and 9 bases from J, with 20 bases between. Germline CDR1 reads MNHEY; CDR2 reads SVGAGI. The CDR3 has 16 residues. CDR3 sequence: CASSYRSSVGGGEQFF. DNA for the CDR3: TGTGCCAGCAGTTACCGGTCTAGCGTCGGTGGGGGTGAGCAGTTCTTC.

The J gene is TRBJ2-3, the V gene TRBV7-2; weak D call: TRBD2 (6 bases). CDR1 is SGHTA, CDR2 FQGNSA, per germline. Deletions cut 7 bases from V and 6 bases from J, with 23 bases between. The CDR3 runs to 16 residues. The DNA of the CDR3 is TGTGCCAGCACCCTCAGGCGGGGTGCAGCGGTGGATACGCAGTATTTT. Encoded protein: CASTLRRGAAVDTQYF. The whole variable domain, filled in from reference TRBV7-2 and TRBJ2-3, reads GAGVSQSPSNKVTEKGKDVELRCDPISGHTALYWYRQSLGQGLEFLIYFQGNSAPDKSGLPSDRFSAERTGGSVSTLTIQRTQQEDSAVYLCASTLRRGAAVDTQYFGPGTRLTVL.

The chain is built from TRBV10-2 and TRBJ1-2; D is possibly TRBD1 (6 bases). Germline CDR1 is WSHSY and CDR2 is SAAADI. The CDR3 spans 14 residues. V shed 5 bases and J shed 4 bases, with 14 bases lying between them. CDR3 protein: CASSPFDRRYGYTF. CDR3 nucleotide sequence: TGCGCCAGCAGTCCTTTCGACAGGCGCTATGGCTACACCTTC.

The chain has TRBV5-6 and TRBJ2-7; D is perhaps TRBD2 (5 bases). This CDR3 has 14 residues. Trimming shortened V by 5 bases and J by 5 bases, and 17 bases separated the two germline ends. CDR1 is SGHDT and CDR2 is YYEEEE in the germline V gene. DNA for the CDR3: TGTGCCAGCAGGGAAGAGACGATGAGGGACGAGCAGTACTTC. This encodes CASREETMRDEQYF.

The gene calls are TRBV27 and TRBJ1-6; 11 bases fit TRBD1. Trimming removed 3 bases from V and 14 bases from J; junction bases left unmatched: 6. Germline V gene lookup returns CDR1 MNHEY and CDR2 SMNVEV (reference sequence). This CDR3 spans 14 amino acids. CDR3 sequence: CASSFLGQGESLHF. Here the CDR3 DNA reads TGTGCCAGCAGTTTCCTGGGACAGGGGGAATCCCTCCACTTT.

In DNA form, the CDR3 reads TGCGCCAGCAGCGCGGGACTAAAGTCAGATTCACCCCTCCACTTT. Translating gives CASSAGLKSDSPLHF. This chain links TRBV5-1 with TRBJ1-6; perhaps TRBD1 as D (5 bases). V lost 4 bases and J lost 8, with 16 bases in between. The CDR3 has 15 residues. Per germline, CDR1 SGHRS and CDR2 YFSETQ.

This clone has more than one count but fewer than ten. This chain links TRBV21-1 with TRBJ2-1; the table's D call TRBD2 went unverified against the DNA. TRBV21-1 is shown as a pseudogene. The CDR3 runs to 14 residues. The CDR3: CAGRTAQEVNEQFF. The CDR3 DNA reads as TGTGCCGGAAGGACGGCTCAGGAGGTGAATGAGCAGTTCTTC.

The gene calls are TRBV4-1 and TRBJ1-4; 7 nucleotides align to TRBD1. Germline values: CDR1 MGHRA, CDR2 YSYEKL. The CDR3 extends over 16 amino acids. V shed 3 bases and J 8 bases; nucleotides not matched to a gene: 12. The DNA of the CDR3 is TGCGCCAGCAGCCAGGAACAGGGGTCAGCTAGAGAAAAACTGTTTTTT. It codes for CASSQEQGSAREKLFF.

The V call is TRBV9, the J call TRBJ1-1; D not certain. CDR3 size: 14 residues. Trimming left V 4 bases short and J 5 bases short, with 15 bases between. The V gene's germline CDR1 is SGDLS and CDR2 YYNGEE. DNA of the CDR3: TGTGCCAGCAGCCAAGGAGGATTGGGGACTGAAGCTTTCTTT. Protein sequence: CASSQGGLGTEAFF.

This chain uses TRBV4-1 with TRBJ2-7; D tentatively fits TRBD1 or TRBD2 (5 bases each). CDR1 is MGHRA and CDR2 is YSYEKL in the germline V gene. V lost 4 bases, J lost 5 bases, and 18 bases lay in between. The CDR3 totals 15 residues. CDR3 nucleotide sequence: TGCGCCAGCAGCCCCCCGGGACGCCTTCGTGACGAGCAGTACTTC. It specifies CASSPPGRLRDEQYF.

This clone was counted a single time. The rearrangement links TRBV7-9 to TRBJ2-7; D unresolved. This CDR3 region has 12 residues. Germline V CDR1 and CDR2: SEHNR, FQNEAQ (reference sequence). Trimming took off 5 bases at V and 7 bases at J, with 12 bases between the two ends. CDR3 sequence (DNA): TGTGCCAGCAGCCCCGTGGCCCGGGAGCAGTACTTC. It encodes CASSPVAREQYF.

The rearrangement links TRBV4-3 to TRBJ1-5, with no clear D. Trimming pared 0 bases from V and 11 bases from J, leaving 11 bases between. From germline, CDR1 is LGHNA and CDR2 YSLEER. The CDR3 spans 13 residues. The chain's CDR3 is CASSQDLPGTQHF. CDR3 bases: TGCGCCAGCAGCCAAGACCTACCGGGGACCCAGCATTTT.

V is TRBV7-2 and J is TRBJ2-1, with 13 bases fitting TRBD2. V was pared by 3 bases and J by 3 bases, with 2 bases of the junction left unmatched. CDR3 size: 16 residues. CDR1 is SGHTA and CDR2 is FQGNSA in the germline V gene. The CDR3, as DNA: TGTGCCAGCAGCTTTGGACTAGCGGGGGACTACAATGAGCAGTTCTTC. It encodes CASSFGLAGDYNEQFF.

The CDR3 is CASSKRGTTDTQYF. Here the CDR3 DNA reads TGTGCCAGCAGCAAGCGGGGGACCACAGATACGCAGTATTTT. The chain recombines TRBV9 with TRBJ2-3; TRBD2 aligns across 8 bases. The CDR3 runs to 14 residues. Per germline, CDR1 SGDLS and CDR2 YYNGEE. V lost 4 bases, J lost 2 bases, and 3 bases stayed unmatched. The entire variable domain, with the rest obtained from reference TRBV9 and TRBJ2-3, is as follows: DSGVTQTPKHLITATGQRVTLRCSPRSGDLSVYWYQQSLDQGLQFLIQYYNGEERAKGNILERFSAQQFPDLHSELNLSSLELGDSALYFCASSKRGTTDTQYFGPGTRLTVL.

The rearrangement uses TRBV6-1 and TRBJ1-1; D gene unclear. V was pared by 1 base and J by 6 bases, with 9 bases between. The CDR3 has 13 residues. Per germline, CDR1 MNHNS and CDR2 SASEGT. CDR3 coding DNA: TGTGCCAGCAGTGAAGGTACCCGCCCTGAAGCTTTCTTT. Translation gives CASSEGTRPEAFF.